The TCR beta chain described here comes from a study of human T cells and chemical hapten exposure (TCRdb year 2021). Broadly, across the study: For sensitization, 2% DPC in acetone was applied to an approximately 2 cm by approximately 2 cm area of upper inner arm skin. Throughout the study period of roughly five months, patients also received therapeutic DPC doses to the scalp every week. Patch tests used Finn chambers with 0.01% DPC on the upper back, scored after 6 days by International Contact Dermatitis Research Group standards. Most of the patients in the cohort were female, and the cohort covered alopecia areata with under or over 50% scalp involvement, alopecia totalis and alopecia universalis. Libraries were combined into a pool for sequencing, and differences in TCR yield between samples came mainly from small differences in library volumes within the pool. Peripheral blood TCR repertoire changes were tracked in vivo in alopecia patients during primary and secondary sensitization to the hapten diphenylcyclopropenone (DPC). Patient blood was sampled pre-sensitization (week 0) and at 2, 6 and about 24 weeks after DPC sensitization. For TCR sequencing, blood came from 25 to 35 alopecia patients at anywhere from one to four time points (pre-sensitization, 2, 6 and 24 weeks). What the research found in general, with its limitations: Patch test score was positively correlated with the number of PT1 expanded TCRs, with significance at thresholds 8, 16 and 32 but not at 4. Because all patients had alopecia, a presumed autoimmune disease, the immune response of the patients might differ from that of healthy individuals. After repeated subsampling, changes were observed in the strength of the expansion versus patch-test correlation and in the threshold at which the correlation became significant. Expanded TCRs formed significantly more large CDR3 similarity clusters than pre-sensitization or healthy control sets, consistent with antigen-driven responses. DPC sensitization did not change how many TCRs were above 1 in 1000 frequency, and no evidence was found of alterations in global repertoire structure.

The receptor library was made with RACE. The instrument was a NextSeq 500. During library preparation, unique molecular identifiers were attached to individual cDNA molecules so that TCRs could be counted in a quantitative, reproducible way. Both TCR alpha and TCR beta chains were sequenced from each blood RNA sample. From the authors' description of their analysis: A median of approximately 100,000 TCRs per sample was observed, with a range of 23,224 to 690,600. V, J and CDR3 annotation of the TCR reads was carried out using the Decombinator software suite. For the PS versus PT1 abundance plots, all samples were subsampled to the same number of TCRs (28,000). Expanded TCRs were defined as absent before sensitization and observed at least eight times at the 2-week time point. TCRdb's own reprocessing of the public reads used fastp at Q25 and MiXCR and kept productive beta chains. For every CDR3 protein sequence, its rows merge into one entry that carries the most common genes and DNA. The V and J calls and clone size come from TCRdb's table, not from the authors' own analysis. The sample records approximately 100,000 distinct CDR3 sequences, 11% of which are singletons. The top ten constitute roughly 3.5% of the sample.

The time point label here, explained by the study, means: patch test 1, 2 weeks after DPC sensitization. The treatment or condition label here, explained by the study, means: therapeutic diphenylcyclopropenone sensitization with weekly scalp DPC. Blood at each patch-test visit was drawn before the patch test was applied. Eligible patients were aged 18 to 70, diagnosed with alopecia, deemed suitable for DPC therapy, and excluded if pregnant. Unfractionated whole blood was collected in Tempus Blood RNA tubes, and total RNA was extracted from that blood. The CDR3 sequence holds 12 residues, the cysteine and phenylalanine included. Left in the record is the CDR3 DNA by itself, 36 bases read in frame from the first base. CDR1 and CDR2 are drawn from the germline V gene: SGHTA, FQGNSA. V is pared back by 5 bases and J by 0 bases, with 5 bases lying between the germline termini. This clonotype was observed at least ten times. No cognate antigen has been identified for it. No base quality values were provided; no much bigger clone lies one nucleotide off.

The chain uses TRBV7-2 and TRBJ2-7; no D gene is confidently identified. Source: whole blood, taken in connection with sensitization to the hapten diphenylcyclopropenone (DPC). This TCR was sampled from a woman in her thirties or forties with alopecia areata. Some clones in this sample may be carry-over from other donors' samples. The CDR3 in this case is CASSPNSYEQYF. The sequenced DNA is TGTGCCAGCAGCCCCAACTCCTACGAGCAGTACTTC. Reference TRBV7-2 and TRBJ2-7 genes cover what lies past the CDR3, so the full variable domain is GAGVSQSPSNKVTEKGKDVELRCDPISGHTALYWYRQSLGQGLEFLIYFQGNSAPDKSGLPSDRFSAERTGGSVSTLTIQRTQQEDSAVYLCASSPNSYEQYFGPGTRLTVT.